This TCR beta chain was obtained from a study of CD8+ T cells in alopecia areata. Study-level information: Spontaneous alopecia affected the approximately 6-13-month-old C3H/HeJ graft donors, whose skin was transplanted to roughly 7-11-week-old female C3H/HeJ mice.

Study conclusions and caveats: Sequenced scalp T cells also include alphabeta T cells resident in normal skin. Although TCR sharing was seen in mice, sharing across patients was less clear, possibly for HLA-related reasons. Lesional tissue from the scalp (especially in alopecia totalis/universalis) showed higher clonality than normal scalp.

RNA extraction was followed by reverse transcription into cDNA, which acted as the sequencing template. The protocol was immunoSEQ multiplex PCR, while the TCRdb copy is restricted to in-frame clones and leaves out a portion. This record lists 200,000 to 300,000 clones, none seen once only, and the top ten clones contain approximately 1.2%. Markers used for sorting pooled cutaneous lymph node cells were CD4, CD8alpha, NKG2D, NKG2ACE and others. In its sample, this clone was seen a few times. What it binds is unknown. Mouse gene names and germline throughout. The read halts 4 residues ahead of the CDR3 end, with the missing end drawn from the germline J gene. Germline CDR1 LGHNA, CDR2 YNLKQL (reference sequence). This CDR3 is built from 15 residues. V lost 3 bases, J lost 1 base, and 9 bases lay in between.

What was sequenced was CD4+ T cells sorted from a lymph node. This chain connects TRBV5 to TRBJ2-2; possibly TRBD1 for D (6 bases). This TCR was sampled from a C3H/HeJ mouse with alopecia areata. Mouse MHC haplotype: H2-k. The CDR3 protein is CASSQSGQNTGQLYF. CDR3 DNA, as far as it was read: TGTGCCAGCAGCCAGTCGGGACAAAACACCGGG.